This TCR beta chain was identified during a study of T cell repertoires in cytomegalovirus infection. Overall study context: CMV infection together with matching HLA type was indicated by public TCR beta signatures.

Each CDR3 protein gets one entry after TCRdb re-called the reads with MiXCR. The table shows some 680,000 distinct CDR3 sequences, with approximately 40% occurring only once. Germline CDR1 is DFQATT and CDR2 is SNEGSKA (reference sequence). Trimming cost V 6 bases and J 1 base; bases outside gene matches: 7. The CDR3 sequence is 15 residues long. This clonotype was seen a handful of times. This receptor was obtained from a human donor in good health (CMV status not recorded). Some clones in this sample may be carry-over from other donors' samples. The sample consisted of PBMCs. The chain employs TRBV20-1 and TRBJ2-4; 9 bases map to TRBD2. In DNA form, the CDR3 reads TGCAGTGCACGGCGGGAGGGCCTGGCCAAAAACATTCAGTACTTC. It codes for CSARREGLAKNIQYF.